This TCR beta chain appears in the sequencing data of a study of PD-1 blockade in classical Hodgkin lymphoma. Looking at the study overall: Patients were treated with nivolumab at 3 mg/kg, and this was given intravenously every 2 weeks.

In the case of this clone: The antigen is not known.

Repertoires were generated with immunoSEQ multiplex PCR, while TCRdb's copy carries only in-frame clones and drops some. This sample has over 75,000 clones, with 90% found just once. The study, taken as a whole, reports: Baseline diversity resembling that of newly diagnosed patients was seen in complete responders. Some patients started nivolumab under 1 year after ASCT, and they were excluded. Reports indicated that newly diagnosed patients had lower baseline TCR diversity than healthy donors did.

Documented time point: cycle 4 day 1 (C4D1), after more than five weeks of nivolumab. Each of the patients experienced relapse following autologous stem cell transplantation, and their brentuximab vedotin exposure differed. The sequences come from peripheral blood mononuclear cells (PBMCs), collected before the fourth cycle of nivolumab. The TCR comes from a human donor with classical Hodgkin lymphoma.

This CDR3 is CASSVTGARDTQYF. DNA of the CDR3: TGTGCCAGCAGCGTAACGGGGGCGCGGGATACGCAGTATTTT. The chain carries TRBV9 and TRBJ2-3, with D perhaps given as TRBD1 or TRBD2 (6 bases each). CDR3 size: 14 residues. The germline gives CDR1 SGDLS, CDR2 YYNGEE. The ends were cut back, 1 base at V and 6 bases at J, with 12 bases in the middle.